This T cell receptor beta chain originates from a study of cytomegalovirus exposure and HLA in healthy donors (dated 2017 in TCRdb). Looking at the study overall: An earlier analysis of roughly 500 of the donors reported 250 to 300 Gb of sequence data and 120 million or so unique TCR beta sequences from approximately 180 million T cells. The study profiled the T cell repertoires of about 720 subjects by immunosequencing and related them to cytomegalovirus serostatus. The number of donors typed differed by locus, with 629-630 for A, B, C, DRB1 and DQB1, around 500 for DQA1, 600 to 610 for DPA1, and roughly 450 for DPB1. In addition to the first cohort of approximately 670 subjects, a separate validation cohort of approximately 130 different subjects was used. To study patterns of TCR occurrence, a later analysis re-analyzed previously published TCR beta repertoires from 666 donors and added high-resolution HLA genotyping. High-throughput TCR immunosequencing, statistical association of individual TCRs with disease status, and machine learning were combined to predict cytomegalovirus infection status. An early release covering approximately 600 HLA-typed donors comprised about 310 gigabases of sequencing data and roughly 85 million unique TCR sequences. Every repertoire in the discovery cohort had been generated on one and the same sequencing platform. HLA typing covered class I and class II loci at four-digit resolution. Among under 450 genotyped donors of the cohort, an average of 235,054 unique TCR beta nucleotide sequences were sequenced per donor, 15% to 20% of them non-productive. The genetic ancestry cluster associated with self-reported Caucasian donors included over 80% of the 300 to 450 genotyped donors. Roughly five DR-DQ haplotypes were treated as single units for association and clustering because of strong linkage in the cohort. To decide whether each TCR beta V gene segment behaved as functional or pseudogenic, an earlier analysis of some 600 of the donors relied on high-throughput TCR beta sequencing. The study was designed to test whether signatures of past pathogen exposure could be identified by cataloging public T cell receptors. Donor age, sex, ethnicity and CMV serostatus were collected together with the repertoire data. In a later genetic analysis, genome-wide SNP genotypes for about three fifths of the roughly 670 donors were used, and that subset was treated as a discovery cohort. Rather than drawing on any new phenotypic data, the later analysis identified candidate immune exposures from TCR beta sequences and the way those sequences occurred across donors. Study-wide conclusions, independent of this receptor: In an earlier analysis of approximately 590 of the donors, most TCR beta V segments appeared in productive rearrangements about 87% or about 30% of the time, broadly matching IMGT annotations. The classifier was reported to diagnose cytomegalovirus status with high specificity and sensitivity in both the original and validation cohorts. According to a later analysis, parvovirus B19, influenza, CMV and Epstein-Barr virus appeared linked to several top co-occurrence clusters. While some public TCRs were present in many individuals, most TCR sequences turned up only very rarely across donors. According to a later analysis, most CMV-associated TCR beta chains appeared to be HLA-restricted, and the HLA associations seemed to be driven largely by CMV exposure. Correlated functional status among segregating V segments might reflect linkage disequilibrium, but an unknown experimental factor could not be ruled out. A few of the identified cytomegalovirus-associated TCR beta chains were confirmed in vitro to be specific for cytomegalovirus antigens. Because HLA typing was unavailable for some donors at each locus, only the typed subset was used in association tests. A total of about 180 TCR beta chains were listed by the study as associated with cytomegalovirus. A later genetic analysis reported fewer N-insertions in productive TCRs among donors in an Asian-associated ancestry cluster than the roughly 700-donor mean. Because counts were too low, about 15 rarely observed V segments, including chromosome 9 orphons, were left out of the earlier analysis of 500 to 750 of the donors. An association between a missense DCLRE1C variant and V-gene and J-gene trimming of TCR beta chains was found in a later genetic analysis and replicated in an independent cohort. A group of highly shared sequence variants was considered likely to be a technical artifact of the sequencing pipeline. Strong co-occurrence of HLA alleles, especially DR and DQ, made assigning TCR associations to individual alleles difficult. Immune exposure information for the cohort was limited to CMV serostatus. Because the 87-base-pair reads could not distinguish some IMGT-functional V segments, including TRBV6-2 and TRBV6-3, those segments were excluded. Specific HLA alleles were associated with 16,951 TCR beta sequences at a false discovery rate of 0.05 in a later analysis. A further reported finding was that TCR beta sequences accurately predicted the HLA-A and HLA-B alleles for most subjects in the first cohort. The cohort was sequenced for TCR beta chains only, and without alpha or paired-chain data the features that could be detected were limited. Compared with equally common non-associated chains, HLA-associated TCR beta chains in a later analysis were more clonally expanded and had lower generation probabilities. In a later analysis, TCR association rates were found to vary across HLA loci, with the most associated TCRs seen for DRB1 alleles and the fewest for HLA-C alleles. Sequencing depth was assumed to be roughly uniform across donors in the presence/absence analyses, though that assumption may not hold. The authors suggested that the approach could potentially be extended to other disease states and immunological phenotypes.

Library creation used the immunoSEQ multiplex PCR assay. A mixture of 60 forward primers for TCR Vbeta segments and 13 reverse primers for TCR Jbeta segments was used in the multiplex PCR. Amplification of the CDR3 region of rearranged TCR beta genes was performed with a multiplex PCR assay on genomic DNA. On the Illumina HiSeq System, the amplified TCR beta libraries were sequenced as 87-base-pair reads. For the original study's pipeline: A later analysis counted approximately 84 million unique TCR beta chains across the 500 to 850 repertoires, and roughly 9.9 million of these chains were shared by at least two donors. Raw reads were error-corrected and collapsed into unique sequences by a nearest-neighbor algorithm in which closely related sequences were merged to remove PCR and sequencing errors. V, D and J gene segments were assigned by aligning CDR3 sequences to IMGT reference sequences. For a sequence to be retained, at least a six-nucleotide match to both a V gene segment and a J gene segment was required. Rearrangements were classified as productive when the CDR3 lacked stop codons and remained in frame with V and J, and all other rearrangements were classified as non-productive. Following IMGT convention, CDR3 was defined as the stretch from the second conserved V-encoded cysteine to the conserved J-encoded phenylalanine. Sequences without an unambiguous match to a single V gene segment were excluded from the earlier analysis of 450 to 650 of the donors. An earlier analysis of 587 of the donors classified V segments as functional when productive rearrangements were above 56.7% and as segregating when the standard deviation between donors was above 5%. To diagnose cytomegalovirus status from the catalog of TCR beta chain sequences, a statistical classification framework was built. A later analysis assigned V and J genes by comparing TCR nucleotide sequences with IMGT/GENE-DB human TR gene sequences. A later analysis assigned CDR3 sequences and most-parsimonious VDJ recombination scenarios with the TCRdist pipeline. A later analysis defined each TCR beta chain by its CDR3 amino acid sequence plus V-gene family, and excluded reads lacking a unique V-gene family. A later analysis removed several hundred highly shared, low-generation-probability nucleotide sequences to deal with suspected cross-contamination and a sequencing artifact. For each public chain, a later analysis derived a clonal expansion index from normalized ranks of inferred template counts within each repertoire. A later analysis computed generation probabilities with a VDJ recombination model fitted to out-of-frame rearrangements, and checked the results against IGoR. Hypergeometric tests were used in a later analysis to score TCR-TCR, TCR-HLA and TCR-CMV co-occurrence, with a repertoire-size bias correction applied to the TCR pairs. A later analysis estimated false discovery rates by permuting HLA or CMV assignments 20 times. In a later analysis, co-occurring TCRs were grouped using DBSCAN, and TCRdist sequence similarity was added for clustering within HLA-allele-positive subsets. Repertoires with fewer than 30,000 or more than 120,000 public chains, plus five repertoires with anomalous nucleotide sharing, were excluded from co-occurrence clustering. TCRdb's version of the immuneACCESS table is confined to in-frame rearrangements and falls short of the full clone set. An unresolved V gene accounts for under half of the shortfall where checked; the remainder is of unknown origin. That table supplies the V and J calls and clone size; D and trimming were determined from the DNA. This sample is represented by roughly 43,000 clones; around 64% of them were singletons. More than 8.5% of the sample is taken by the ten largest.

The cohort consisted of some 670 healthy bone marrow donors. All cohort members were sampled while nominally healthy, although unrecorded immune exposures were likely present. Of the 650 to 750 cohort members, some 270 had positive CMV serostatus and fewer than 400 had negative CMV serostatus, and CMV serostatus was not recorded for the donor. A peripheral blood sample was collected from each donor, and TCR beta sequencing was performed on peripheral blood mononuclear cells. Genomic DNA extraction from the blood cell samples was performed with the Qiagen DNeasy Blood Extraction Kit. From the germline V gene (reference sequence), CDR1 is LNHDA and CDR2 is SQIVND. Germline trimming amounts to 3 bases on V and 7 bases on J, with 2 as the count of junction bases outside the gene matches. From cysteine to phenylalanine, the CDR3 is 14 amino acids long. The kept DNA is CDR3 alone, 42 bases in frame from the first base.

Regarding this clone: Its cognate antigen has yet to be identified. No clone much larger than this one lies a single base away; base qualities are absent.

Input material: PBMCs. This receptor was obtained from a human donor in good health. The rearranged chain carries TRBV19 and TRBJ1-6; 8 bases in the junction line up with TRBD1. Here is the DNA: TGTGCCAGTAGTATCGGACAGGGCAATTCACCCCTCCACTTT. This gives the protein CASSIGQGNSPLHF.